The 29 T cell receptor beta chains below all came from one sample that was sequenced in a study of T cells in women clearing cervical HPV infection. Assay: immunoSEQ multiplex PCR; the TCRdb copy retains only in-frame clones and omits some. Across some 39,000 clones, the top ten clones capture around 1.7% of the sample. Sequencing was carried out using blood buffy coat. The receptor set was obtained from a woman aged 18 to 75 with a cervical HPV16 infection that either progressed to CIN3+ or cleared (not recorded which).

Notes on this clone: The CDR3 end lies 3 residues beyond the end of the read and is filled in from the germline J gene. V is TRBV2 and J is TRBJ2-1, with 8 bases matching TRBD2. The CDR3 extends over 16 amino acids. CDR1 is SNHLY, CDR2 FYNNEI, per germline. V trimming: 3 bases; J trimming: 0 bases; junction bases outside the gene matches: 4. Incomplete CDR3 DNA: TGTGCCAGCAGTGACCCAGCGGGGGCCTCCTACAATGAG. Residues: CASSDPAGASYNE. The full CDR3 is CASSDPAGASYNEQFF.

Turning to this clone: The read ends 3 residues before the CDR3 terminus; that terminus is restored from the germline J gene. The V gene is TRBV20-1, the J gene TRBJ1-1; TRBD1 aligns across 10 bases. Trimming cost V 2 bases and J 3 bases; bases outside gene matches: 6. Germline V CDR1 and CDR2: DFQATT, SNEGSKA (reference sequence). The CDR3 covers 15 residues. Incomplete CDR3 DNA: TGCAGTGCTAGAACTTGGACAGGGGGGGACACTGAA. It translates to CSARTWTGGDTE. The CDR3 in its entirety is CSARTWTGGDTEAFF.

As to this clone: The read terminates 3 residues before the CDR3 end, so the remaining end is supplied by the germline J gene. V usage is TRBV6-1 and J usage is TRBJ1-2, with D unclear. Germline CDR1 reads MNHNS; CDR2 reads SASEGT. Trimming took 2 bases from V and 4 from J, leaving 14 bases between them. The CDR3 covers 15 residues. The CDR3 loop is CASSEIFREGYGYTF. The CDR3 bases that were read are TGTGCCAGCAGTGAAATCTTTCGTGAGGGCTATGGC.

Of note for this clone: The missing CDR3 end, 3 residues past where the read stops, is filled in from the germline J gene. The rearrangement joins TRBV5-1 to TRBJ2-5, with 9 positions matching TRBD2. Germline-derived CDR1 and CDR2 are SGHRS and YFSETQ. The length of the CDR3 is 17 residues. The chain's CDR3 is CASSLVSSGARGDTQYF. The CDR3 DNA, read in part, is TGCGCCAGCAGCTTGGTTTCTAGCGGGGCCCGGGGGGATACC. The full variable domain, its missing parts supplied by reference TRBV5-1 and TRBJ2-5, is KAGVTQTPRYLIKTRGQQVTLSCSPISGHRSVSWYQQTPGQGLQFLFEYFSETQRNKGNFPGRFSGRQFSNSRSEMNVSTLELGDSALYLCASSLVSSGARGDTQYFGPGTRLLVL.

The CDR3 is CASSPTTDTYTF. The part of the CDR3 DNA that was read is TGTGCCAGCAGCCCGACGACAGATACC. The chain carries TRBV7-2 and TRBJ1-2, with D perhaps matching TRBD1 (5 bases). The read ends 3 residues shy of where the CDR3 ends; the end is completed using the germline J gene. This CDR3 has 12 residues. Germline CDR1 reads SGHTA; CDR2 reads FQGNSA.

As concerns this clone: The read ends 3 residues early relative to the CDR3; the germline J gene fills the gap. J is TRBJ1-2 and V is TRBV19; D not certain. Germline CDR1 is LNHDA and CDR2 is SQIVND (reference sequence). CDR3 length: 15 amino acids. The CDR3 loop is CASSILTSARNDYTF. The CDR3 DNA, read in part, is TGTGCCAGTAGTATCCTGACTAGCGCCCGGAATGAC.

Points on this clone: The read falls 3 residues short of the CDR3 end, and the missing part is taken from the germline J gene. The chain couples TRBV11-2 to TRBJ2-1; no reliable D call. Germline V gives CDR1 SGHAT, CDR2 FQNNGV. This CDR3 has 13 amino acids. The germline V and J ends were trimmed by 5 bases and 4 bases, with 9 bases remaining between them. The CDR3 loop reads CASSTGFYNEQFF. CDR3 DNA, as far as it was read: TGTGCCAGCAGCACCGGGTTTTACAATGAG.

A word on this clone: Sequencing ends 3 residues short of the CDR3 end; the germline J gene provides the rest. The gene calls are TRBV19 and TRBJ1-1; tentatively, D is TRBD1 (6 bases). V was pared by 6 bases and J by 2 bases, with 16 bases between. In germline, CDR1 is LNHDA, CDR2 SQIVND (reference sequence). This CDR3 is built from 15 residues. Incomplete CDR3 DNA: TGTGCCAGTAGCCCCCACCTCGGGACAAACACTGAA. Amino acids: CASSPHLGTNTE. The entire CDR3 reads CASSPHLGTNTEAFF.

The CDR3 is CANRNAGTSRETQYF. The part of the CDR3 DNA that was read is TGTGCCAACAGGAATGCCGGGACTAGCAGGGAGACC. The chain recombines TRBV7-2 with TRBJ2-5, with 9 bases identical to TRBD2. The CDR3 end falls 3 residues outside the read, so it is completed with the germline J gene. The CDR3 is 15 amino acids. J gave up 5 bases and V 10 bases, and 14 bases lay outside the gene matches. CDR1 and CDR2 from the germline V gene are SGHTA and FQGNSA.

On this clone: From the germline J gene comes the end of the CDR3, since the read stops 3 residues before it. The rearrangement uses TRBV20-1 and TRBJ1-5; 9 nucleotides line up with TRBD1. Trimming took 5 bases from V and 1 from J; bases not matched to a gene: 9. The CDR3 consists of 16 residues. CDR1 DFQATT and CDR2 SNEGSKA come from the germline V gene (reference sequence). The DNA read from the CDR3 is TGCAGTGCTGGGGGGCCGGGACAGGGAAGCAATCAGCCC. Protein sequence: CSAGGPGQGSNQP. The whole CDR3 is CSAGGPGQGSNQPQHF.

Details on this clone: The read comes to an end 3 residues before the CDR3 does, leaving the germline J gene to fill in the end. V and J are TRBV2 and TRBJ1-5; unclear D gene. In germline, CDR1 is SNHLY, CDR2 FYNNEI. The CDR3 runs 13 residues. V was pared by 7 bases and J by 6 bases, with 13 bases between. The CDR3 is CASNSSPGQPQHF. The part of the CDR3 DNA that was read is TGTGCCAGCAATTCATCCCCCGGTCAGCCC.

About this clone: The read comes to an end 3 residues before the CDR3 does, leaving the germline J gene to fill in the end. The chain has TRBV2 and TRBJ1-3; maybe TRBD1 (6 bases). V dropped 3 bases and J dropped 0 bases, with 9 bases sitting between them. The CDR3 runs 15 residues. Germline CDR1 reads SNHLY; CDR2 reads FYNNEI. The covered CDR3 bases are TGTGCCAGCAGTGATGGACAGACCTCTGGAAACACC. As protein: CASSDGQTSGNT. The whole CDR3 protein reads CASSDGQTSGNTIYF.

The CDR3 is CASARTSGQADTQYF. The CDR3 DNA, read in part, is TGTGCCAGCGCCCGGACTAGCGGGCAAGCAGATACG. The chain joins TRBV6-4 to TRBJ2-3, with 11 bases fitting TRBD2. Read coverage stops 3 residues before the CDR3 terminus; the germline J gene supplies the remainder. The length of the CDR3 is 15 residues. Germline V gives CDR1 MRHNA, CDR2 SNTAGT. Unmatched junction bases numbered 8, after V lost 8 bases and J lost 4 bases.

The CDR3 loop is CASSTSGTGITEAFF. The part of the CDR3 DNA that was read is TGTGCCAGCAGTACTTCCGGGACAGGGATCACTGAA. The chain couples TRBV6-2 or TRBV6-3 to TRBJ1-1; TRBD1 matches at 9 bases. The sequence runs out 3 residues before the end of the CDR3; the remainder is reconstructed from the germline J gene. The CDR3 is 15 residues long. Per germline, CDR1 MNHEY and CDR2 SVGEGT. V was pared by 5 bases and J by 4 bases, with 8 bases of the junction left unmatched.

Concerning this clone itself: The read ends 3 residues shy of where the CDR3 ends; the end is completed using the germline J gene. The chain carries TRBV14 and TRBJ1-3, with unresolved D. The CDR3 has 13 residues. Trimming took off 1 base at V and 3 bases at J, with 4 bases between the two ends. CDR1 SGHDN and CDR2 FVKESK come from the germline V gene. The covered CDR3 bases are TGTGCCAGCAGCCAAGTTAGTGGAAACACC. Translating it yields CASSQVSGNT. The complete CDR3 protein is CASSQVSGNTIYF.

To note about this clone: With the read ending 3 residues before the CDR3 end, the germline J gene is used to fill in that end. The chain recombines TRBV5-1 with TRBJ2-1; possible D gene TRBD1, 6 bases. Germline-derived CDR1 and CDR2 are SGHRS and YFSETQ. V lost 0 bases and J 5 bases, leaving 6 bases between the germline ends. There are 13 residues in the CDR3. The sequenced part of the CDR3 DNA is TGCGCCAGCAGCTTGGCAGGGGACAATGAG. This sequence encodes CASSLAGDNE. The complete CDR3 sequence is CASSLAGDNEQFF.

CDR3 amino acids: CASSSRQGLAKNIQYF. The DNA read from the CDR3 is TGTGCCAGCAGCTCGCGACAGGGACTCGCCAAAAACATT. J is TRBJ2-4 and V is TRBV5-4, with a possible D match to TRBD1 (7 bases). The read ends 3 residues early relative to the CDR3; the germline J gene fills the gap. The CDR3 is 16 residues long. The ends were cut back, 3 bases at V and 1 base at J, with 14 bases in the middle. CDR1 is SGHNT and CDR2 is YYREEE in the germline V gene (reference sequence).

As for this clone: The read falls 3 residues short of the CDR3 end, and the missing part is taken from the germline J gene. The chain uses TRBV12-3 or TRBV12-4 and TRBJ1-2; possibly TRBD1 for D (5 bases). Trimming pared 11 bases from V and 7 bases from J, leaving 20 bases between. The CDR3 is made up of 13 amino acids. CDR3 bases read: TGTGCCTCCCAAATTGGGGGGTTGGTTGGC. It specifies CASQIGGLVG. The entire CDR3 protein is CASQIGGLVGYTF.

Regarding this clone: The CDR3 goes on 3 residues after the read ends, and that part is filled in from the germline J gene. The chain carries TRBV5-5 and TRBJ1-1; D possibly corresponds to TRBD1 (5 bases). The V end lost 2 bases, the J end lost 2 bases, and 7 bases lay between the germline ends. CDR1 and CDR2 from the germline V gene are SGHKS and YYEKEE (reference sequence). The CDR3 contains 13 residues. CDR3 protein: CASSFTGNTEAFF. The sequenced CDR3 bases are TGTGCCAGCAGCTTTACAGGAAACACTGAA.

Comment on this clone: The CDR3 end falls 3 residues outside the read, so it is completed with the germline J gene. The chain joins TRBV19 to TRBJ1-2, with a weak D call TRBD1 (6 bases). Germline V lookup: CDR1 LNHDA, CDR2 SQIVND (reference sequence). The CDR3 covers 14 residues. CDR3 in amino acids: CASSITTGYNDYTF. The sequenced CDR3 bases are TGTGCCAGTAGTATAACGACAGGCTACAATGAC.

Turning to this clone: The CDR3 end falls 3 residues outside the read, so it is completed with the germline J gene. V and J are TRBV5-1 and TRBJ2-3; possible D gene TRBD1, 6 bases. Germline loops: CDR1 SGHRS, CDR2 YFSETQ. The CDR3 is 14 amino acids. The part of the CDR3 DNA that was read is TGCGCCAGCAGCTTGGATACGGCAGGGGAGACG. Amino acid sequence: CASSLDTAGET. The whole CDR3 sequence reads CASSLDTAGETQYF.

The CDR3 is CASSAETGVNTEAFF. The CDR3 bases that were read are TGTGCCAGCAGCGCCGAGACAGGGGTGAACACTGAA. The chain carries TRBV7-9 and TRBJ1-1; 8 bases line up with TRBD1. The CDR3 extends 3 residues past the end of the read, so its final part is completed from the germline J gene. This CDR3 is 15 amino acids long. CDR1 SEHNR and CDR2 FQNEAQ come from the germline V gene (reference sequence). Trimming took 5 bases from V and 0 from J; bases not matched to a gene: 5.

Details on this clone: The read ends 3 residues before the CDR3 terminus; that terminus is restored from the germline J gene. The chain links TRBV19 to TRBJ2-2; D gene uncertain. CDR3 length equals 17 residues. Germline-derived CDR1 and CDR2 are LNHDA and SQIVND (reference sequence). CDR3 bases read: TGTGCCAGTAGTATAGCGTCCGGGTTCGCTCCTAATGAAAAG. Translation gives CASSIASGFAPNEK. The entire CDR3 sequence reads CASSIASGFAPNEKLFF.

Comments on this clone: The CDR3 extends 3 residues past the end of the read, so its final part is completed from the germline J gene. This rearrangement joins TRBV7-8 to TRBJ2-4; 8 bases line up with TRBD2. The CDR3 loop spans 16 amino acids. The germline V gene has CDR1 SGHVS and CDR2 FQNEAQ. The DNA read from the CDR3 is TGTGCCAGCAGCCGGGGGGACGCGGGAGGCCATCAGCCT. Translating gives CASSRGDAGGHQP. The CDR3 in full is CASSRGDAGGHQPQYF.

Notes on this clone: From the germline J gene comes the end of the CDR3, since the read stops 3 residues before it. The rearrangement uses TRBV7-2 and TRBJ2-4; TRBD1 agrees at 11 bases. Per germline, CDR1 SGHTA and CDR2 FQGNSA. There are 14 residues in the CDR3. The CDR3 protein is CASSVWTGGNGQYF. CDR3 DNA, as far as it was read: TGTGCCAGCAGCGTTTGGACAGGGGGCAATGGT.

Regarding this clone: The read finishes 3 residues shy of the CDR3 end, and the germline J gene is used to complete it. The chain is built from TRBV7-3 and TRBJ1-5; D unresolved. Germline V lookup: CDR1 SGHTA, CDR2 FQGTGA. The CDR3 loop spans 15 amino acids. V was clipped by 5 bases and J by 2 bases, with 13 bases between them. The sequenced part of the CDR3 DNA is TGTGCCAGCAGCATAAAGGGTAGGCGCAATCAGCCC. Its protein is CASSIKGRRNQP. The entire CDR3 protein is CASSIKGRRNQPQHF.

Note on this clone: Read coverage stops 3 residues before the CDR3 terminus; the germline J gene supplies the remainder. The chain employs TRBV7-8 and TRBJ2-1, with D tentatively TRBD2 (7 bases). The CDR3 sequence is 16 residues long. The V gene's germline CDR1 is SGHVS and CDR2 FQNEAQ. The germline V and J ends were trimmed by 3 bases and 4 bases, with 16 bases remaining between them. The CDR3 protein is CASSFSAGATYNEQFF. The CDR3 DNA, read in part, is TGTGCCAGCAGCTTCTCCGCGGGGGCCACTTACAATGAG.

The CDR3 DNA, read in part, is TGTGCCAGCAGCAATTCACAGCTCGGGCCC. Translation: CASSNSQLGP. The entire CDR3 protein reads CASSNSQLGPQHF. The chain is built from TRBV7-9 and TRBJ1-5; D not resolved. With the read ending 3 residues before the CDR3 end, the germline J gene is used to fill in that end. V was pared by 5 bases and J by 9 bases, with 14 bases between. The CDR3 consists of 13 residues. Germline V gene sequence: CDR1 SEHNR, CDR2 FQNEAQ (reference sequence).

Of note for this clone: Coverage ceases 3 residues before the CDR3 finishes, and the germline J gene fills in the end. The rearrangement links TRBV20-1 to TRBJ2-3; 8 bases are a match to TRBD1. Germline CDR1 is DFQATT and CDR2 is SNEGSKA (reference sequence). The CDR3 covers 13 residues. The part of the CDR3 DNA that was read is TGCAGTGCTCGCCAGGGGGCCCAAGAGACG. Protein: CSARQGAQET. From start to end, the CDR3 is CSARQGAQETQYF.